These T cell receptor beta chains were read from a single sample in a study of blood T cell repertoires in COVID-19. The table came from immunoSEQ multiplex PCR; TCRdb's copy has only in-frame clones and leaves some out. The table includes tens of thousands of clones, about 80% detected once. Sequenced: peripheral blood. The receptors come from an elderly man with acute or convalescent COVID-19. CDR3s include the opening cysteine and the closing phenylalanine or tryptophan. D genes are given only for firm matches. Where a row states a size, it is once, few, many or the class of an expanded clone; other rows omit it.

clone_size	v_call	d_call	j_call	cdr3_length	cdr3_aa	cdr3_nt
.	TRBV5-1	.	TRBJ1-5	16	CASSLDPSGLGQPQHF	TGCGCCAGCAGCTTGGATCCGTCGGGGTTAGGTCAGCCCCAGCATTTT
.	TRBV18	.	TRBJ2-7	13	CASSNLRGSEQYF	TGTGCCAGCTCAAACCTAAGGGGGTCCGAGCAGTACTTC
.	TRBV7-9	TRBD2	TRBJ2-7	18	CASSSPGASGGIHYEQYF	TGTGCCAGCAGCTCCCCAGGGGCTAGCGGGGGTATTCACTACGAGCAGTACTTC
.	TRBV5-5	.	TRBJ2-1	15	CASSPDSFPYNEQFF	TGTGCCAGCAGCCCGGACTCTTTCCCCTACAATGAGCAGTTCTTC
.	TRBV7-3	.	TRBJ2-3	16	CASSLRVGGLTDTQYF	TGTGCCAGCAGCTTAAGAGTGGGAGGTCTCACAGATACGCAGTATTTT
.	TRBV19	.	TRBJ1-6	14	CASSWTDYNSPLHF	TGTGCCAGTAGTTGGACAGATTATAATTCACCCCTCCACTTT
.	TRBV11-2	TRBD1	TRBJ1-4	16	CASSLYGQGPNEKLFF	TGTGCCAGCAGCTTATACGGACAGGGGCCTAATGAAAAACTGTTTTTT
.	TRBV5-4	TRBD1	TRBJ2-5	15	CASSSGDRGPETQYF	TGTGCCAGCAGCAGTGGGGACAGGGGGCCAGAGACCCAGTACTTC
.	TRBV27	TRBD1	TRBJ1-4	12	CASSRDRGKLFF	TGTGCCAGCAGCCGGGACAGAGGAAAACTGTTTTTT
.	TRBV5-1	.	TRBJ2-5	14	CASSSPEHSETQYF	TGCGCCAGCAGCTCCCCCGAGCATTCGGAGACCCAGTACTTC
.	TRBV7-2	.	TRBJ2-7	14	CASSSLGGSYEQYF	TGTGCCAGCAGCTCCCTCGGAGGGTCTTACGAGCAGTACTTC
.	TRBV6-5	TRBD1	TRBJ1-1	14	CASSWGQQNTEAFF	TGTGCCAGCAGTTGGGGACAGCAGAACACTGAAGCTTTCTTT
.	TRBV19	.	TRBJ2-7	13	CASSGGLSYEQYF	TGTGCCAGTAGTGGGGGACTTTCCTACGAGCAGTACTTC
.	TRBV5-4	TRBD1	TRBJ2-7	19	CASSSGAGGLYSSSYEQYF	TGTGCCAGCAGCTCGGGGGCAGGGGGCTTATACTCGAGCTCCTACGAGCAGTACTTC
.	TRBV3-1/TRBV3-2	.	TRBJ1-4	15	CASSPAGLGGEKLFF	TGTGCCAGCAGCCCGGCAGGGTTAGGTGGTGAAAAACTGTTTTTT
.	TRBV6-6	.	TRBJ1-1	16	CASSRSTGHSNTEAFF	TGTGCCAGCAGCCGATCCACAGGGCACTCGAACACTGAAGCTTTCTTT
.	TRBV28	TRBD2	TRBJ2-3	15	CASSLPGLAADTQYF	TGTGCCAGCAGTTTACCGGGACTAGCGGCAGATACGCAGTATTTT
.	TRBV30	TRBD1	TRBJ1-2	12	CAWETGGYGYTF	TGTGCCTGGGAAACAGGGGGCTATGGCTACACCTTC
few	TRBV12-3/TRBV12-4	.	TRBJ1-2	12	CASSFTPYGYTF	TGTGCCAGCAGTTTCACTCCTTACGGCTACACCTTC
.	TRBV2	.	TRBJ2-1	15	CASSVHRGRDNEQFF	TGTGCCAGCAGTGTCCACCGGGGGAGAGACAATGAGCAGTTCTTC
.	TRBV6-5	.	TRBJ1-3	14	CASSYRGYGNTIYF	TGTGCCAGCAGTTACAGGGGGTATGGAAACACCATATATTTT
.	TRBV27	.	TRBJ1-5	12	CASSPPNQPQHF	TGTGCCAGCAGTCCCCCGAATCAGCCCCAGCATTTT
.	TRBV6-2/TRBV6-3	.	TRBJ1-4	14	CASSPGGGSEKLFF	TGTGCCAGCAGCCCCGGGGGGGGGTCGGAAAAACTGTTTTTT
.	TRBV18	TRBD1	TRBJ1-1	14	CASSYVRDRDVAFF	TGTGCCAGCTCATACGTCCGGGACAGGGATGTCGCTTTCTTT
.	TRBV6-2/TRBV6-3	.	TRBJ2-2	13	CASSGGVTGELFF	TGTGCCAGCAGTGGAGGAGTGACCGGGGAGCTGTTTTTT
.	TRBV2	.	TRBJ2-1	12	CASGQGGNEQFF	TGTGCCAGCGGCCAGGGGGGTAATGAGCAGTTCTTC
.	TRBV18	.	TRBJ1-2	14	CASSPPAGNYGYTF	TGTGCCAGCTCACCACCGGCCGGGAACTATGGCTACACCTTC
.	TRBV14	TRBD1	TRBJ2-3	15	CASSQRQGATDTQYF	TGTGCCAGCAGCCAAAGACAGGGGGCCACAGATACGCAGTATTTT
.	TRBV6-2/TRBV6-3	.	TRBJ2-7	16	CASSYPLFGDSYEQYF	TGTGCCAGCAGTTATCCCCTCTTCGGAGACTCCTACGAGCAGTACTTC
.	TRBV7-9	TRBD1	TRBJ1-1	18	CASSLAIGTGVGTAEAFF	TGTGCCAGCAGCTTAGCGATCGGGACAGGGGTCGGGACCGCTGAAGCTTTCTTT
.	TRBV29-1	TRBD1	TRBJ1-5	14	CSVVGTGGRQPQHF	TGCAGCGTTGTAGGGACAGGGGGAAGGCAGCCCCAGCATTTT
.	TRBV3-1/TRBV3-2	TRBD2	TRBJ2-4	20	CASSPRLPGGGALAKNIQYF	TGTGCCAGCAGCCCTCGACTGCCGGGCGGGGGGGCCTTAGCCAAAAACATTCAGTACTTC
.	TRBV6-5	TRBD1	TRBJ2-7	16	CASSSLTGGLAYEQYF	TGTGCCAGCAGTTCTCTGACAGGGGGCCTCGCCTACGAGCAGTACTTC
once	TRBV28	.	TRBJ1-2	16	CASSSLRQVPNYGYTF	TGTGCCAGCAGTTCCTTACGACAGGTCCCTAACTATGGCTACACCTTC
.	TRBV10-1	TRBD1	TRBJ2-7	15	CASSEYRGSSYEQYF	TGCGCCAGCAGTGAGTACAGGGGTAGCTCCTACGAGCAGTACTTC
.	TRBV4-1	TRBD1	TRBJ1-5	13	CASSEVGGQPQLF	TGCGCCAGCAGCGAAGTAGGGGGCCAGCCCCAGCTTTTT
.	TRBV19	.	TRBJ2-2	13	CASSMAIPGELFF	TGTGCCAGTAGTATGGCCATTCCCGGGGAGCTGTTTTTT
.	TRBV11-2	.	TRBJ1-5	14	CASSSLAGNQPQHF	TGTGCCAGCAGCTCCCTAGCGGGCAATCAGCCCCAGCATTTT
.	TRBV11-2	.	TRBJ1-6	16	CASSLLRVGLNSPLHF	TGTGCCAGCAGCTTATTGAGGGTCGGCCTAAATTCACCCCTCCACTTT
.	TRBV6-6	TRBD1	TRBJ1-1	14	CASSYEQGSTEAFF	TGTGCCAGCAGTTATGAACAGGGGAGCACTGAAGCTTTCTTT
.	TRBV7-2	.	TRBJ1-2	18	CASSLVDFIQGTRYGYTF	TGTGCCAGCAGCTTAGTAGATTTTATCCAGGGGACCCGCTATGGCTACACCTTC
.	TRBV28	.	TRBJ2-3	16	CASSSRSQLSLDTQYF	TGTGCCAGCAGTTCTAGGTCCCAACTTAGCCTAGATACGCAGTATTTT
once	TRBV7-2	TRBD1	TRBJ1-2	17	CASSQDGDRGTIYGYTF	TGTGCCAGCAGCCAAGATGGGGACAGGGGGACTATCTATGGCTACACCTTC
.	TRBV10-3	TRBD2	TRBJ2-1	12	CALLAGDNEQFF	TGTGCCTTGCTAGCGGGAGACAATGAGCAGTTCTTC
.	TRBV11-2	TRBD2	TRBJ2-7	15	CASSSWGGSGSEQYF	TGTGCCAGCAGCTCCTGGGGGGGTAGCGGCTCCGAGCAGTACTTC
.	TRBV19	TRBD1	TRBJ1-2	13	CASSVRDRESYTF	TGTGCCAGTAGTGTCCGGGACAGGGAGAGCTACACCTTC
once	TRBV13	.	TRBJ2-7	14	CASSLAADTFEQYF	TGTGCCAGCAGCTTAGCGGCGGACACTTTCGAGCAGTACTTC
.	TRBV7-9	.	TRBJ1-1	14	CASSSETVVAEAFF	TGTGCCAGCAGTTCCGAGACAGTTGTGGCTGAAGCTTTCTTT
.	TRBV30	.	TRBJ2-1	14	CAWSPLAVYNEQFF	TGTGCCTGGAGTCCCTTAGCGGTTTACAATGAGCAGTTCTTC
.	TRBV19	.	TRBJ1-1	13	CASTNRVNTEAFF	TGTGCCAGTACGAACAGGGTGAACACTGAAGCTTTCTTT
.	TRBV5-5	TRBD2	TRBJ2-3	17	CASIRTSGREDTDTQYF	TGTGCCAGCATCAGGACTAGCGGGAGAGAGGACACAGATACGCAGTATTTT
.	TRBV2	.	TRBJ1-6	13	CASSDSGQPPLHF	TGTGCCAGCAGTGATTCGGGTCAGCCACCCCTCCACTTT
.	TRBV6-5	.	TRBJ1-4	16	CASSYSRRSGFGKLFF	TGTGCCAGCAGTTACTCCAGGCGGTCGGGGTTTGGAAAACTGTTTTTT
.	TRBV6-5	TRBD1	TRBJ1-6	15	CASSPDRVNNSPLHF	TGTGCCAGCAGTCCCGACAGGGTGAATAATTCACCCCTCCACTTT
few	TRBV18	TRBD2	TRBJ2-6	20	CASSPYGLAGTGSGANVLTF	TGTGCCAGCTCACCCTACGGACTAGCGGGAACAGGGTCTGGGGCCAACGTCCTGACTTTC
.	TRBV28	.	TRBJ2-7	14	CASSPGTRGGEQYF	TGTGCCAGCAGTCCCGGGACCCGAGGGGGAGAGCAGTACTTC
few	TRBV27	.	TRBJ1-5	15	CASSPGAQGIQPQHF	TGTGCCAGCAGCCCAGGGGCCCAGGGCATCCAGCCCCAGCATTTT
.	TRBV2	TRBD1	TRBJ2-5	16	CASSDQRTGKGETQYF	TGTGCCAGCAGTGATCAGCGGACAGGGAAAGGAGAGACCCAGTACTTC
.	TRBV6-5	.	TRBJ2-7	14	CASRRDTSTYEQYF	TGTGCCAGCCGACGGGACACCTCTACCTACGAGCAGTACTTC
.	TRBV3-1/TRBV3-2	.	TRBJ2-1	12	CASSQGFGEQFF	TGTGCCAGCAGCCAAGGATTCGGTGAGCAGTTCTTC